The T cell receptor beta chain described here comes from a study of T-cell reconstitution after alpha-beta-depleted transplantation in children. Study conclusions and caveats: Approximately two months post-transplant, alpha-beta T cells reportedly originated from several hundred expanded graft clones. Newly generated T cells supplied most T-cell counts and diversity one year post-transplant.

Unique molecular identifiers were used in preparing the TCRbeta library. TCRdb used MiXCR to reprocess the PCR reads, holding one entry per CDR3 protein. The sample has 120,000 to 150,000 distinct CDR3 sequences; more than 8% are singletons. V was pared by 4 bases and J by 1 base, with 4 bases of the junction left unmatched. The CDR3 loop spans 14 amino acids. CDR1 is ENHRY and CDR2 is SYGVKD in the germline V gene. This clonotype has more than one count but fewer than ten. The antigen remains undetermined. The source was PBMCs, mostly from graft donor cells, collected 180 days after TCRalphabeta/CD19-depleted stem cell transplant. The chain is built from TRBV10-3 and TRBJ2-7; 7 nucleotides align to TRBD1. The receptor was derived from a female patient aged 2 to 10 who had a stem cell transplant for congenital amegakaryocytic thrombocytopenia, so the T cells may come from the graft donor. The CDR3 protein is CAISGSTGSYEQYF. In DNA form, the CDR3 reads TGTGCCATCAGTGGATCGACAGGGTCCTACGAGCAGTACTTC.